This is a list of T cell receptor beta chains from one sample in a study of blood T cell repertoires in COVID-19. Profiled with immunoSEQ multiplex PCR; TCRdb holds only in-frame clones, not every one. This sample has some 460,000 clones, with 75% to 90% found just once. Sample: peripheral blood. The receptors were sampled from a woman in her 30s with acute or convalescent COVID-19. Both conserved end residues are part of each CDR3. A D gene is named only where the DNA matches it firmly. Only some rows state a clone size, as once, few, many or a class for expanded clones.

j_gene: TRBJ2-3
abundance: .
d_gene: TRBD2
v_gene: TRBV10-2
CDR3aa: CASRTSGSDTQYF
CDR3nt: TGCGCCAGCAGGACTAGCGGTTCAGATACGCAGTATTTT

j_gene: TRBJ2-3
abundance: .
d_gene: TRBD2
v_gene: TRBV6-5
CDR3aa: CASSNLAVSTDTQYF
CDR3nt: TGTGCCAGCAGTAACCTAGCGGTTAGCACAGATACGCAGTATTTT

j_gene: TRBJ2-7
abundance: once
d_gene: TRBD1
v_gene: TRBV25-1
CDR3aa: CASSEGGTGRGREQYF
CDR3nt: TGTGCCAGCAGTGAGGGTGGGACAGGGAGAGGCCGCGAGCAGTACTTC

j_gene: TRBJ2-3
abundance: .
d_gene: TRBD2
v_gene: TRBV7-6
CDR3aa: CASSLLAGAGDTQYF
CDR3nt: TGTGCCAGCAGCCTCCTAGCGGGGGCTGGGGATACGCAGTATTTT

j_gene: TRBJ1-1
abundance: few
d_gene: TRBD1
v_gene: TRBV7-3
CDR3aa: CASSPQGGTEAFF
CDR3nt: TGTGCCAGCAGCCCCCAGGGGGGCACTGAAGCTTTCTTT

j_gene: TRBJ2-3
abundance: .
d_gene: TRBD2
v_gene: TRBV10-3
CDR3aa: CATRFTSGALDTQYF
CDR3nt: TGTGCCACCAGATTTACTAGCGGGGCTTTAGATACGCAGTATTTT

j_gene: TRBJ1-6
abundance: few
d_gene: TRBD1
v_gene: TRBV19
CDR3aa: CASSVGQRTSLHF
CDR3nt: TGTGCCAGTAGTGTGGGACAGCGAACTTCCCTCCACTTT

j_gene: TRBJ2-7
abundance: .
d_gene: .
v_gene: TRBV4-2
CDR3aa: CASSQVLGGSYEQYF
CDR3nt: TGTGCCAGCAGCCAAGTACTGGGGGGCTCCTACGAGCAGTACTTC

j_gene: TRBJ2-3
abundance: .
d_gene: TRBD2
v_gene: TRBV7-2
CDR3aa: CASSLASGAGGPTDTQYF
CDR3nt: TGTGCCAGCAGCTTAGCCTCCGGAGCGGGGGGGCCGACAGATACGCAGTATTTT

j_gene: TRBJ1-1
abundance: .
d_gene: .
v_gene: TRBV7-8
CDR3aa: CASMKDGLYTEAFF
CDR3nt: TGTGCCAGTATGAAGGATGGGCTATACACTGAAGCTTTCTTT

j_gene: TRBJ2-7
abundance: .
d_gene: .
v_gene: TRBV7-8
CDR3aa: CASSTPSYEQYF
CDR3nt: TGTGCCAGCAGCACACCCTCCTACGAGCAGTACTTC

j_gene: TRBJ2-7
abundance: .
d_gene: TRBD1
v_gene: TRBV28
CDR3aa: CASRRDSYYEQYF
CDR3nt: TGTGCCAGCAGACGGGACAGTTACTACGAGCAGTACTTC

j_gene: TRBJ1-6
abundance: .
d_gene: .
v_gene: TRBV9
CDR3aa: CASSVGGTSGSPLHF
CDR3nt: TGTGCCAGCAGCGTAGGAGGGACATCAGGTTCACCCCTCCACTTT